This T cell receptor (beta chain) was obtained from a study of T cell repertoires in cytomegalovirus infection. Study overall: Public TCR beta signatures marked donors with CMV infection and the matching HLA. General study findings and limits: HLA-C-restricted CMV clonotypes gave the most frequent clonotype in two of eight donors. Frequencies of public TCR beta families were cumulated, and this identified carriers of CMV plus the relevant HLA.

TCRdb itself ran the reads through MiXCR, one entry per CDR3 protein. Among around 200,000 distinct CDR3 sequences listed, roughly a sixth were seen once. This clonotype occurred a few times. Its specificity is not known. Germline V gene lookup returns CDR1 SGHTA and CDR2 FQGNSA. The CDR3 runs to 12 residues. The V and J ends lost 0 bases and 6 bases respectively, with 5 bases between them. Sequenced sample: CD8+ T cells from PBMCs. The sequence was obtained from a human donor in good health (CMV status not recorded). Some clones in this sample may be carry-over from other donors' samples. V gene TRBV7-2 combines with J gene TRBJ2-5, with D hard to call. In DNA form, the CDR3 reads TGTGCCAGCAGCTTAGCCGACCAGACCCAGTACTTC. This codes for CASSLADQTQYF. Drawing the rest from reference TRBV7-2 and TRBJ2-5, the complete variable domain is GAGVSQSPSNKVTEKGKDVELRCDPISGHTALYWYRQSLGQGLEFLIYFQGNSAPDKSGLPSDRFSAERTGGSVSTLTIQRTQQEDSAVYLCASSLADQTQYFGPGTRLLVL.